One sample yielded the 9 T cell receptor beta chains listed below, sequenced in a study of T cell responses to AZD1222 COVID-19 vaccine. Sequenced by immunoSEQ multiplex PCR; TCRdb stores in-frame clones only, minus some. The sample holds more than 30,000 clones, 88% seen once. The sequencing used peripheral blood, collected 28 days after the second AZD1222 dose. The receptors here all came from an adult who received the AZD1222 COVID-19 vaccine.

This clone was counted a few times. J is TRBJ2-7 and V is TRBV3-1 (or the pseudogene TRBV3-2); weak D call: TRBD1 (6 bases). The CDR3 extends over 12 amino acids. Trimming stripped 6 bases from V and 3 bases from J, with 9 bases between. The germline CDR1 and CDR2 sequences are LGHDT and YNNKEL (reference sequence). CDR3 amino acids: CASSPGDYEQYF. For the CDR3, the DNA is TGTGCCAGCAGTCCAGGGGACTACGAGCAGTACTTC.

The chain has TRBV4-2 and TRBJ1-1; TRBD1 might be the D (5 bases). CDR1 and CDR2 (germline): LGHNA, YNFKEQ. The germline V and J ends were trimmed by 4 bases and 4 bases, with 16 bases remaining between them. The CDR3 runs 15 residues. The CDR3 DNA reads TGTGCCAGCAGCCCCCGGGGCCTTACCGGCACTGAAGCTTTCTTT. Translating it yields CASSPRGLTGTEAFF.

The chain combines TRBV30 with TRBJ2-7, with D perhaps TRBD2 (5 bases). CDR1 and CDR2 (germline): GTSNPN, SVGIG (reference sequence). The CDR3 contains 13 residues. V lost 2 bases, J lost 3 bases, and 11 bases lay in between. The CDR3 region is CAWSKGGLYEQYF. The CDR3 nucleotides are TGTGCCTGGAGTAAGGGTGGACTCTACGAGCAGTACTTC.

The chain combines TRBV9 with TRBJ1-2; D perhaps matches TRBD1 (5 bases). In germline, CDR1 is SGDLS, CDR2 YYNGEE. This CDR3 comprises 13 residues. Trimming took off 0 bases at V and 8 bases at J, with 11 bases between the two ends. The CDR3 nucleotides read TGTGCCAGCAGCGTAGGGTGGGGCGGAGGCTACACCTTC. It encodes CASSVGWGGGYTF.

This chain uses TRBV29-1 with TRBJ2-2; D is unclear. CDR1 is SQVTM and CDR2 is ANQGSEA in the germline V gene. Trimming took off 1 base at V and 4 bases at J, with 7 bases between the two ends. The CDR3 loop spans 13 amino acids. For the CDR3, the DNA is TGCAGCGTTGAAGGGCAGTCCACCGGGGAGCTGTTTTTT. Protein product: CSVEGQSTGELFF.

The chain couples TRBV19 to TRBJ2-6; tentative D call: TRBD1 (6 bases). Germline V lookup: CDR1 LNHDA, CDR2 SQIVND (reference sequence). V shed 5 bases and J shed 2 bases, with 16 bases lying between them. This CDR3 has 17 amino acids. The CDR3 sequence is CASSGRTGSPGANVLTF. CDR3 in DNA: TGTGCCAGTAGTGGACGAACAGGGAGTCCTGGGGCCAACGTCCTGACTTTC.

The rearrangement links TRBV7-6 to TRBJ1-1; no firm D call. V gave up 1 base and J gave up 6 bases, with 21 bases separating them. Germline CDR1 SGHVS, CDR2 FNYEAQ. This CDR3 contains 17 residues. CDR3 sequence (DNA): TGTGCCAGCAGCTTAGTAATTGGGTTGCGGGAGGATGCTGAAGCTTTCTTT. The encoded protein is CASSLVIGLREDAEAFF.

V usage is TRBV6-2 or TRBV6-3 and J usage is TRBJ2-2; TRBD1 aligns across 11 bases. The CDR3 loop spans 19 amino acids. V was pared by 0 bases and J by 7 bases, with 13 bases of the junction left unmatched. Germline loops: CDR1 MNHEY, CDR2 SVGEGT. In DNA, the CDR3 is TGTGCCAGCAGTTACTCCAAACCCGGACAGGGGGCGAGGGTCGGGGAGCTGTTTTTT. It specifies CASSYSKPGQGARVGELFF.

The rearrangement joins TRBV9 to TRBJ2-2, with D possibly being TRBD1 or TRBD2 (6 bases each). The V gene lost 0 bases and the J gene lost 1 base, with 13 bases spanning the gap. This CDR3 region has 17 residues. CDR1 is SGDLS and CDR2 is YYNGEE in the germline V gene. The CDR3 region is CASSVEGGGWNTGELFF. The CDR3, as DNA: TGTGCCAGCAGCGTAGAGGGGGGTGGTTGGAACACCGGGGAGCTGTTTTTT.